The rows below give T cell receptor beta chains drawn from one sample of a study of T-cell reconstitution after alpha-beta-depleted transplantation in children. A single record per CDR3 protein comes from TCRdb applying MiXCR to the PCR reads. The sample holds some 200,000 distinct CDR3 sequences, approximately 8% seen once. The sequenced sample was PBMCs, mostly from graft donor cells, obtained 360 days after TCRalphabeta/CD19-depleted stem cell transplant. The origin of the receptors is a male patient between 2 and 10 years old who had a stem cell transplant for acute myeloid leukemia, so the T cells may come from the graft donor. Both conserved end residues are trimmed from each CDR3. Size tells how often a clone was seen (once, few, many) or the class of an expanded clone, and some rows leave it out.

J,V,size,CDR3
TRBJ1-2,TRBV6-5,few,ASSYSRSGTSYGYT
TRBJ2-6,TRBV12-3/TRBV12-4,NA,ASSSSRLGSGANVLT
TRBJ2-1,TRBV19,few,ASSPPLRNEQF
TRBJ2-7,TRBV5-5,many,ASSCPRTEMPYEQY
TRBJ1-3,TRBV6-5,many,ASSSFFSSGNTIY
TRBJ2-2,TRBV12-3/TRBV12-4,many,ASSPSRELF
TRBJ1-2,TRBV19,NA,ASSLRANYGYT
TRBJ1-6,TRBV12-3/TRBV12-4,many,ASGDRGHVNSPLH
TRBJ2-5,TRBV7-2,few,ASSLAPTGGQY
TRBJ2-1,TRBV29-1,few,SIHSSSRVSYNEQF
TRBJ1-6,TRBV7-2,few,ASSLTGTNSPLH
TRBJ1-4,TRBV5-1,few,ASSLQGGDEKLF
TRBJ2-7,TRBV10-3,few,ATMPGQRTTYEQY
TRBJ2-1,TRBV12-3/TRBV12-4,many,ASRGGAFFSEQF
TRBJ2-3,TRBV12-5,NA,ASGLRGTGTYTDTRY
TRBJ1-3,TRBV20-1,NA,SARSRISGNTIY
TRBJ1-2,TRBV2,few,ASRRTALNYGYT
TRBJ1-5,TRBV6-2/TRBV6-3,many,ASSSPTVGSQPQH
TRBJ1-4,TRBV20-1,few,SARPPSGSGEKLF
TRBJ2-5,TRBV5-4,NA,ASSLYRKRGTQY
TRBJ2-5,TRBV5-1,many,ASSLTDSFQETQY
TRBJ2-3,TRBV12-3/TRBV12-4,few,ASSRPSSGVLYTQY
TRBJ2-1,TRBV5-1,many,ASSPGLDSNQF
TRBJ2-2,TRBV2,few,ASSEVGRVVGTGELF
TRBJ2-3,TRBV7-6,NA,ASRRGTSGPDPDTQY
TRBJ2-7,TRBV15,NA,ATSRDRMGQGLGEQY
TRBJ2-5,TRBV2,few,ASSDRETQY
TRBJ2-5,TRBV12-3/TRBV12-4,NA,ASSLEWRNQETQY
TRBJ2-5,TRBV12-3/TRBV12-4,few,ASSRRALLGSQY
TRBJ1-3,TRBV5-1,many,ASSLRRGEPGNTIY
TRBJ2-2,TRBV15,NA,ATSRGWTGQGAGELF
TRBJ2-1,TRBV14,many,ASSQDNRGHYNEQF
TRBJ2-5,TRBV12-3/TRBV12-4,many,ASSLEEEQETQY
TRBJ2-2,TRBV6-5,few,ASSYSGRLAGGDTGELF
TRBJ1-5,TRBV4-1,many,ASSQWGRVNQPQH
TRBJ2-1,TRBV6-2/TRBV6-3,many,ASSSRGVGNEQF
TRBJ1-1,TRBV29-1,many,SVGMDRNTEAF
TRBJ1-2,TRBV20-1,NA,SARDIGVANYGYT
TRBJ2-5,TRBV12-3/TRBV12-4,many,ASSLGWRHNQETQY
TRBJ2-7,TRBV6-2/TRBV6-3,many,ASSYPGTSL
TRBJ2-2,TRBV4-2,many,ASSQLRTGHTGELF
TRBJ1-3,TRBV5-1,once,ASSWDPVGSGNTIY
TRBJ1-3,TRBV20-1,NA,SARDEGQGVPSGNTIY
TRBJ2-4,TRBV6-2/TRBV6-3,NA,ASSYPLIQGEPKNIQY
TRBJ1-5,TRBV19,NA,ASSRDNQPQH
TRBJ2-1,TRBV20-1,NA,SAEAGGDNEQF
TRBJ2-3,TRBV20-1,few,SARVGDTQY
TRBJ2-3,TRBV5-5,many,ASSLRRGGTDTQY
TRBJ2-3,TRBV20-1,many,SARPRDTRRDTQY
TRBJ2-3,TRBV20-1,many,SARAGVDTQY
TRBJ2-5,TRBV6-5,many,ASSYSRYGSETQY
TRBJ2-7,TRBV20-1,NA,SARQGLGIGQY
TRBJ1-3,TRBV27,NA,ATWDGWNTIY
TRBJ2-2,TRBV5-1,many,ASSLEGTGNTGELF
TRBJ1-2,TRBV18,NA,ASSPPVGRGSYGYT
TRBJ1-4,TRBV20-1,few,SARQGASNEKLF
TRBJ2-5,TRBV5-1,few,ASSLSPGTSVGETQY
TRBJ2-3,TRBV12-3/TRBV12-4,many,ASSRAGGTDTQY